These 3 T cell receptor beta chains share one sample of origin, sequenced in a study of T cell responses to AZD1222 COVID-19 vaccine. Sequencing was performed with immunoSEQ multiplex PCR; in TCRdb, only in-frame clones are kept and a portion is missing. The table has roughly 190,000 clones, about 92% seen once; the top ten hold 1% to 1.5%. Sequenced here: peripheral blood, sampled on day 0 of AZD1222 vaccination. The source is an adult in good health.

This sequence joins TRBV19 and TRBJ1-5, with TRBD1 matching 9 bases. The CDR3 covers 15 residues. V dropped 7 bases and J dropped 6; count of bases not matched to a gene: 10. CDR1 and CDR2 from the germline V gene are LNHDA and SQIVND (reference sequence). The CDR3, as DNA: TGTGCCAGTACCGACGGACAGGGGATCAGTCAGCCCCAGCATTTT. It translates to CASTDGQGISQPQHF. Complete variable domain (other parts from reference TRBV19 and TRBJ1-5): DGGITQSPKYLFRKEGQNVTLSCEQNLNHDAMYWYRQDPGQGLRLIYYSQIVNDFQKGDIAEGYSVSREKKESFPLTVTSAQKNPTAFYLCASTDGQGISQPQHFGDGTRLSIL.

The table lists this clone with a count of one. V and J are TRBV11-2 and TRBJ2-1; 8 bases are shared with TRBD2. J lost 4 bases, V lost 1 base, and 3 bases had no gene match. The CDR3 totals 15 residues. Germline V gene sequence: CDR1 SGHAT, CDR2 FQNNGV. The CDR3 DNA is TGTGCCAGCAGCTTAGCGGGGGGGCCTTACAATGAGCAGTTCTTC. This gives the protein CASSLAGGPYNEQFF.

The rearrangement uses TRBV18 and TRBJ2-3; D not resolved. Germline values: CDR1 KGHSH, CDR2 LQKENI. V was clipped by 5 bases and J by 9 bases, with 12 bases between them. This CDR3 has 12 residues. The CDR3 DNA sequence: TGTGCCAGCTCATTTAGAGGTGAAACGCAGTATTTT. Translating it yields CASSFRGETQYF.